The 9 T cell receptor beta chains given below trace back to one sample, sequenced in a study of blood T cells in healthy people across ages. Using a J-beta primer mix together with a sample-barcoded 5' primer, a second PCR was run for about 6 to 12 cycles. TCRdb ran MiXCR on the 5' RACE reads and lists one entry per CDR3 protein. This table has hundreds of thousands of distinct CDR3 sequences, around half appearing once. The sequenced sample consisted of blood. The source of these receptors is a man at least 80 years old in good health.

The chain joins TRBV7-2 to TRBJ2-5; possibly TRBD1 for D (5 bases). V was trimmed by 4 bases and J by 5 bases, leaving 14 bases between them. The CDR3 sequence is 14 residues long. CDR1 is SGHTA and CDR2 is FQGNSA in the germline V gene. Written as DNA, the CDR3 is TGTGCCAGCAGCTCCTTGACAGAAGTGGAGACCCAGTACTTC. Translated: CASSSLTEVETQYF.

The chain recombines TRBV7-9 with TRBJ1-2, with D uncertain. CDR3 length equals 16 residues. CDR1 is SEHNR and CDR2 is FQNEAQ in the germline V gene (reference sequence). V lost 7 bases, J lost 4 bases, and 22 bases lay in between. The CDR3 sequence: CASTRAGTRAPYGYTF. The CDR3 bases are TGTGCCAGCACCCGGGCGGGCACTCGGGCACCCTATGGCTACACCTTC.

The chain uses TRBV29-1 and TRBJ2-3, with 9 bases identical to TRBD1. Trimming cost V 4 bases and J 2 bases; bases outside gene matches: 10. This CDR3 is 16 amino acids long. Germline-derived CDR1 and CDR2 are SQVTM and ANQGSEA. The chain's CDR3 is CSVGSGTGLITDTQYF. The CDR3 DNA follows: TGCAGCGTTGGTTCCGGGACAGGGCTGATCACAGATACGCAGTATTTT.

V and J are TRBV7-2 and TRBJ2-1, with D perhaps matching TRBD1 or TRBD2 (5 bases each). Germline V gene sequence: CDR1 SGHTA, CDR2 FQGNSA. There are 15 residues in the CDR3. Trimming removed 2 bases from V and 13 bases from J, with 21 bases in between. The CDR3 DNA reads as TGTGCCAGCAGCTTACCGCCCGGAGGAGTAGGGACCCAGTTCTTC. Protein product: CASSLPPGGVGTQFF.

The chain carries TRBV25-1 and TRBJ1-4, with TRBD1 matching 7 bases. The CDR3 has 14 amino acids. Per germline, CDR1 MGHDK and CDR2 SYGVNS. The V segment lost 6 bases and the J segment 8 bases; nucleotides outside the gene matches: 9. The CDR3 DNA follows: TGTGCCAGCAGCCCGACAGGGTTCGACGAAAAACTGTTTTTT. Translated: CASSPTGFDEKLFF.

This clonotype was seen a few times. V usage is TRBV2 and J usage is TRBJ2-1; the D gene could be TRBD1 or TRBD2 (6 bases each). Germline V gene sequence: CDR1 SNHLY, CDR2 FYNNEI. This CDR3 contains 12 residues. Trimming stripped 3 bases from V and 10 bases from J, with 10 bases between. The chain's CDR3 is CASSDGGHEQFF. CDR3 in DNA: TGTGCCAGCAGTGACGGGGGCCACGAGCAGTTCTTC.

The sample holds a few counts of this clonotype. The chain uses TRBV6-5 and TRBJ2-4; TRBD1 matches 7 bases. V trimming: 2 bases; J trimming: 3 bases; junction bases outside the gene matches: 10. Germline V gene data show CDR1 as MNHEY and CDR2 as SVGAGI. CDR3 size: 17 residues. The CDR3 here is CASSYPGTVKLKNIQYF. CDR3 sequence (DNA): TGTGCCAGCAGTTACCCGGGGACAGTAAAGCTCAAAAACATTCAGTACTTC.

This clonotype turned up a few times. This chain connects TRBV6-5 to TRBJ1-2, with 7 bases matching TRBD1. This CDR3 spans 15 amino acids. J lost 4 bases, V lost 6 bases, and 11 bases had no gene match. The germline CDR1 and CDR2 sequences are MNHEY and SVGAGI. The CDR3: CASRPGTQGVYGYTF. The CDR3 coding sequence is TGTGCCAGCAGGCCCGGGACTCAGGGGGTCTATGGCTACACCTTC.

This chain joins TRBV20-1 and TRBJ1-5, with D perhaps TRBD1 (5 bases). Trimming pared 0 bases from V and 5 bases from J, leaving 14 bases between. This CDR3 spans 15 amino acids. Germline CDR1 DFQATT, CDR2 SNEGSKA (reference sequence). CDR3 in amino acids: CSARDDLRGYQPQHF. The CDR3 DNA is TGCAGTGCTAGAGACGACCTAAGGGGTTATCAGCCCCAGCATTTT.